A selection of T cell receptor beta chains follows, all from one sample in a study of control samples from healthy donors and cancer patients. Data came from immunoSEQ multiplex PCR; TCRdb stores just in-frame clones and leaves some out. The sample includes 95,000 to 120,000 clones, about 80% seen only once; the top ten take approximately 6.7%. Sequenced: blood. These receptor sequences come from a man younger than 30 in good health. Both conserved end residues are part of each CDR3. The D gene is left open where the match is weak. The size of a clone is reported for some rows only, either as once, few or many, or as a class for expanded clones.

DNA | CDR3 | V | size | J | D
TGTGCCAGCAGTTTAGGGCCTAGCGGGGGGCCTAGCTCCTACGAGCAGTACTTC | CASSLGPSGGPSSYEQYF | TRBV27 | NA | TRBJ2-7 | TRBD2
TGTGCCAGCAGCTTGGCCTCTAGGGGACAGGGGGCTGGTGGCTACACCTTC | CASSLASRGQGAGGYTF | TRBV5-4 | NA | TRBJ1-2 | TRBD1
TGTGCCAGCAGCTTAGTGTCTATGCAGGGGAGATATGTTTCACCCCTCCACTTT | CASSLVSMQGRYVSPLHF | TRBV11-2 | NA | TRBJ1-6 | NA
TGTGCCAGCAGCTTAAGGGGCGAAAAACTGTTTTTT | CASSLRGEKLFF | TRBV7-2 | NA | TRBJ1-4 | NA
TGTGCTAGTGGGAACATGCCCCCAGACAGGGGCACTGAAGCTTTCTTT | CASGNMPPDRGTEAFF | TRBV12-5 | NA | TRBJ1-1 | TRBD1
TGTGCCAGCAACGGGGGGTTTAACACCGGGGAGCTGTTTTTT | CASNGGFNTGELFF | TRBV6-5 | NA | TRBJ2-2 | TRBD2
TGCAGTGCTAGTCGGAGAATGAACACTGAAGCTTTCTTT | CSASRRMNTEAFF | TRBV20-1 | NA | TRBJ1-1 | NA
TGCGCCAGCAGCTTGAGGGGCAACTACGAGCAGTACTTC | CASSLRGNYEQYF | TRBV5-1 | few | TRBJ2-7 | NA
TGCAGCGTTGAAGATCTCGAGGGGGCGGAAATCTATGGCTACACCTTC | CSVEDLEGAEIYGYTF | TRBV29-1 | NA | TRBJ1-2 | TRBD1
TGTGCCAGCAGTGAACATAATTCACCCCTCCACTTT | CASSEHNSPLHF | TRBV25-1 | NA | TRBJ1-6 | NA
TGCGCCAGCAGCGGGACAAGTAACACTGAAGCTTTCTTT | CASSGTSNTEAFF | TRBV4-1 | few | TRBJ1-1 | NA
TGTGCCAGCAGCCGGGCGTTAGTTAATTCACCCCTCCACTTT | CASSRALVNSPLHF | TRBV14 | NA | TRBJ1-6 | NA
TGTGCCAGCAGTGACCTCGGGGGACAGGGGACCCAGTACTTC | CASSDLGGQGTQYF | TRBV6-2/TRBV6-3 | NA | TRBJ2-5 | TRBD1
TGTGCCAGCACTGTAGCGGGGAGCCCCCCCTACGAGCAGTACTTC | CASTVAGSPPYEQYF | TRBV28 | once | TRBJ2-7 | TRBD2
TGTGCCAGCAGTTGGGGAAATGGCTACACCTTC | CASSWGNGYTF | TRBV6-6 | NA | TRBJ1-2 | NA
TGTGCCAGTACCAGGGGACAGGGTCGGGGAAACACCATATATTTT | CASTRGQGRGNTIYF | TRBV19 | few | TRBJ1-3 | TRBD1
TGCAGCGTTGTCGACACCGGTGGGGGGAACACTGAAGCTTTCTTT | CSVVDTGGGNTEAFF | TRBV29-1 | many | TRBJ1-1 | NA
TGTGCCAGCAGTCTTGACAGGAATGAGCAGTTCTTC | CASSLDRNEQFF | TRBV2 | NA | TRBJ2-1 | NA
TGTGCCAGCAGCAAAGGTCCGGAGAACATGGACGAGCAGTACTTC | CASSKGPENMDEQYF | TRBV21-1 | NA | TRBJ2-7 | NA
TGTGCCAGCAGTTACTCCCGGACCAGGGGGGCAGATACGCAGTATTTT | CASSYSRTRGADTQYF | TRBV6-2/TRBV6-3 | few | TRBJ2-3 | NA
TGTGCCAGCAGCCAAGATACCGGGACTCACAATGAGCAGTTCTTC | CASSQDTGTHNEQFF | TRBV3-1/TRBV3-2 | NA | TRBJ2-1 | NA
TGTGCCAGTACTTACCGACAGGGGGCAAACTATGGCTACACCTTC | CASTYRQGANYGYTF | TRBV19 | NA | TRBJ1-2 | TRBD1
TGTGCCAGCGCTTCGACTGCAGAGAACACTGAAGCTTTCTTT | CASASTAENTEAFF | TRBV6-4 | NA | TRBJ1-1 | NA
TGTGCCAGCAGCTATCCCGCTGAAAAACTGTTTTTT | CASSYPAEKLFF | TRBV5-5 | NA | TRBJ1-4 | NA
TGCGCCAGCAGCCAAGAGGAAGGTTCTACCTACGAGCAGTACTTC | CASSQEEGSTYEQYF | TRBV4-3 | NA | TRBJ2-7 | NA
TGTGCCAGCAGCCAAGATGGATTCGGCTACACCTTC | CASSQDGFGYTF | TRBV14 | few | TRBJ1-2 | NA
TGTGCCAGCAGCTTACCGTCCCACAAATTCTACGAGCAGTACTTC | CASSLPSHKFYEQYF | TRBV7-2 | NA | TRBJ2-7 | NA
TGTGCCTCGACAGGGACAGGCAACACTGAAGCTTTCTTT | CASTGTGNTEAFF | TRBV30 | NA | TRBJ1-1 | TRBD1
TGTGCCAGCAGCGAGGAGGGACAGGGGTTCGGGGAGCTGTTTTTT | CASSEEGQGFGELFF | TRBV9 | NA | TRBJ2-2 | TRBD1